This T cell receptor beta chain was profiled in a study of persistence of HIV-infected CD4 T cells. The V gene lost 4 bases and the J gene lost 5 bases, with 13 bases spanning the gap. Germline V gives CDR1 KGHDR, CDR2 SFDVKD. This CDR3 region has 14 residues. As for this clone: Its specificity is unknown.

The libraries were made with immunoSEQ version 4 in survey mode. Generated by immunoSEQ multiplex PCR, the TCRdb table keeps only in-frame clones and is missing some. The sample lists fewer than 30,000 clones; roughly 82% were seen once. Regarding the study as a whole: Antigen-responding cells were enriched for degenerate expanded CDR3beta sequences.

Cells were stimulated with CMV-infected fibroblast lysates at 8.5 to 10 ug/mL. CD40L/CD69 double-negative CD45RO-high memory CD4+ T cells were collected. This clonotype was sampled from an adult man with HIV who was CMV-seropositive. The input for sequencing was CD4+ T cells sorted from PBMCs after roughly 18-hour stimulation, taken from a patient who received antiretroviral therapy. V gene TRBV24-1 combines with J gene TRBJ1-1; the D gene is possibly TRBD1 (6 bases). CDR3 sequence: CATSDSGVYTEAFF. Here the CDR3 DNA reads TGTGCCACCAGTGACTCAGGGGTTTATACTGAAGCTTTCTTT.